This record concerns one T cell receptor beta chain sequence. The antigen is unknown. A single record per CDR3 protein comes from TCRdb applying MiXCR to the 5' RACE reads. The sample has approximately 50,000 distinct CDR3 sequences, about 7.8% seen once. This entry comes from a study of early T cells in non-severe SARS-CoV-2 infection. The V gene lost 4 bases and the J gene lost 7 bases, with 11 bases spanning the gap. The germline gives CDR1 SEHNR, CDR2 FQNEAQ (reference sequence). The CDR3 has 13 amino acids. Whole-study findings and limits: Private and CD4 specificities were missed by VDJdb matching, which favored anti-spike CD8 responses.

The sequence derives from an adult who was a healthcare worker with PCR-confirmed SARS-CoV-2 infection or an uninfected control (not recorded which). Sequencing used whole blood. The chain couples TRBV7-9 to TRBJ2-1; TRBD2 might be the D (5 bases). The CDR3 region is CASSSGVYNEQFF. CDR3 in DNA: TGTGCCAGCAGCTCCGGGGTATATAATGAGCAGTTCTTC.